Presented here are 10 T cell receptor beta chains from one specimen sequenced in a study of monozygotic twins with inflammatory bowel disease. No DNA is given; TCRdb re-called the 5' RACE reads and lists each CDR3 protein once. Its table records under 150,000 distinct CDR3 sequences. Sequenced: blood. The source of these receptors is a human donor with ulcerative colitis or Crohn's disease, or a healthy co-twin of an affected twin (not recorded which).

V and J are TRBV11-2 and TRBJ2-5. Germline V gene data show CDR1 as SGHAT and CDR2 as FQNNGV. The CDR3 runs to 12 residues. CDR3 residues: CASSLMGETQYF.

The chain is built from TRBV6-5 and TRBJ1-2. CDR1 is MNHEY, CDR2 SVGAGI, per germline. This CDR3 is built from 12 residues. CDR3 region: CATLQWSGGYTF.

This rearrangement joins TRBV5-1 to TRBJ2-2; TCRdb gives TRBD1 as the D gene, but with no DNA this cannot be confirmed. This CDR3 spans 16 amino acids. Germline V lookup: CDR1 SGHRS, CDR2 YFSETQ. The CDR3 protein is CASSTGQGTNTGELFF.

The rearrangement joins TRBV12-3 or TRBV12-4 to TRBJ1-2; TCRdb gives TRBD1 as the D gene, but with no DNA this cannot be confirmed. The CDR3 spans 11 residues. Here the CDR3 reads CASSSRSYYTF.

This chain connects TRBV20-1 to TRBJ2-4; TCRdb gives TRBD1 as the D gene, but with no DNA this cannot be confirmed. The germline V gene has CDR1 DFQATT and CDR2 SNEGSKA (reference sequence). CDR3 length equals 16 residues. The CDR3 is CSASPRTGGWKNIQYF.

This chain joins TRBV7-2 and TRBJ2-1; TCRdb proposes TRBD1, but this gene call is untestable without DNA. Looked up from germline, CDR1 is SGHTA and CDR2 is FQGNSA. The CDR3 consists of 14 residues. CDR3 region: CASKTGGAYNEQFF.

The V and J genes are TRBV12-3 or TRBV12-4 and TRBJ2-5; TCRdb's assignment of TRBD1 cannot be checked, as there is no DNA. CDR3 length equals 16 residues. The CDR3 reads CASSLGQGVKQETQYF.

The CDR3 spells CASSVTPNYGYTF. The V gene is TRBV7-2, the J gene TRBJ1-2. Germline assignment: CDR1 SGHTA and CDR2 FQGNSA. This CDR3 is 13 amino acids long.

V and J are TRBV7-3 and TRBJ2-2; checking the TCRdb D call of TRBD1 is not possible without DNA. This CDR3 comprises 13 residues. Germline CDR1 reads SGHTA; CDR2 reads FQGTGA. CDR3 amino acids: CASRSGVTGELFF.

The chain is built from TRBV5-1 and TRBJ2-5. CDR1 and CDR2 from the germline V gene are SGHRS and YFSETQ. This CDR3 has 15 residues. The CDR3: CASSSEDVYQETQYF.